This TCR beta chain was documented in a study of blood T cell repertoires in COVID-19. Study details: Samples representing acute and convalescent COVID-19 were sourced from the United States, Italy and Spain.

Original methodology: Using reference gene primer amplification, nucleated cell counts were estimated. Data came from immunoSEQ multiplex PCR; TCRdb stores just in-frame clones and leaves some out. V, J and clone size reflect that table, while D and trimming were determined from the DNA. This sample has hundreds of thousands of clones, with around 87% found just once. Germline CDR1 SGHTA, CDR2 FQGNSA. With V trimmed by 8 bases and J by 9 bases, 14 bases remained unmatched. The CDR3 runs to 15 residues. Patients from Seattle were sampled longitudinally, starting during active infection. The TCR was taken from a woman in her sixties with COVID-19, enrolled during active disease. Sequenced sample: peripheral blood. This chain joins TRBV7-2 and TRBJ2-1; 9 nucleotides agree with TRBD2. CDR3 region: CASRTPGLAISEQFF. CDR3 bases: TGTGCCAGCCGAACCCCGGGACTAGCTATCAGTGAGCAGTTCTTC.